This T cell receptor beta chain was identified in a study of shared clonotypes between healthy human individuals. Study-level points and caveats: Incomplete sequencing of sorted subsets was indicated by rarefaction despite large depth. Larger estimated richness was generally seen in naive subsets than in memory subsets. Expectations were that clonotype sharing among donors would be affected by sequencing depth.

The CDR3 covers 17 residues. The germline gives CDR1 SGHVS, CDR2 FNYEAQ. V lost 1 base and J lost 9; bases outside the gene matches: 11. CD45RO+ cells were combined with CCR7-negative CD45RA+ TemRA cells to form CD8 memory. On this clone itself: Its antigen is undetermined.

Profiling relied on immunoSEQ multiplex PCR, and the TCRdb table lists in-frame clones only, not all of them. This sample carries some 100,000 clones, more than 65% of them seen once, and the ten largest clones take over 20%. The sample was memory CD8+ T cells sorted from blood. Subset meaning: CD45RO+ cells pooled with CCR7-negative TemRA cells. J is TRBJ2-1 and V is TRBV7-6, with 11 positions matching TRBD2. The TCR comes from a woman aged 25-40 years in good health. The CDR3 is CASSLVTSGSPLSEQFF. CDR3 DNA: TGTGCCAGCAGCTTAGTTACTAGCGGGAGCCCTTTGAGTGAGCAGTTCTTC.